This TCR beta chain was identified in a study of blood T cell repertoires in COVID-19. One Seattle source followed patients from active infection through their disease course. This clone was detected only a few times. Generated by immunoSEQ multiplex PCR, the TCRdb table keeps only in-frame clones and is missing some. The sample records under 350,000 clones, 85% to 90% being singletons. V shed 8 bases and J shed 7 bases, with 14 bases lying between them. The CDR3 consists of 11 residues. CDR1 SQVTM and CDR2 ANQGSEA come from the germline V gene. The TCR sequence derives from a woman in her twenties or thirties with COVID-19, enrolled during active disease. The specimen was peripheral blood. The gene calls are TRBV29-1 and TRBJ1-1; D gene unclear. The CDR3 DNA reads TGCAGCACCGGAGGCGAGTTTGAAGCTTTCTTT. Residues: CSTGGEFEAFF.